These T cell receptor beta chains were read from a single sample in a study of blood T cell repertoires in COVID-19. Sequencing was performed with immunoSEQ multiplex PCR; in TCRdb, only in-frame clones are kept and a portion is missing. The sample consists of just under 350,000 clones, roughly 89% of them appearing once. What was sequenced was peripheral blood. The receptors come from a woman under 30 who had recovered from COVID-19. Each CDR3 is given with its conserved first and last residue. The D gene is left open where the match is weak. Only part of the rows carry a size: once, few, many, or a class if the clone is expanded.

- once TRBJ1-5 14 TRBV5-3 CASSTDRGDQPQHF TGTGCCAGCTCGACAGATCGGGGGGATCAGCCCCAGCATTTT
- few TRBJ1-1 13 TRBV4-1 CASSLPGRAEAFF TGCGCCAGCAGCCTCCCGGGGAGGGCTGAAGCTTTCTTT
- - TRBJ2-1 13 TRBV7-8 CASSPRGYNEQFF TGTGCCAGCAGCCCTAGGGGGTACAATGAGCAGTTCTTC
TRBD1 - TRBJ2-5 13 TRBV7-7 CASSPDRGETQYF TGTGCCAGCAGCCCTGACAGGGGGGAGACCCAGTACTTC
- - TRBJ2-1 16 TRBV4-1 CASSQPQGSSYNEQFF TGCGCCAGCAGCCAACCCCAGGGGAGCTCCTACAATGAGCAGTTCTTC
- - TRBJ1-4 16 TRBV5-1 CASNVGRDWANEKLFF TGCGCCAGCAATGTTGGCCGGGACTGGGCTAATGAAAAACTGTTTTTT
- - TRBJ2-3 14 TRBV5-1 CASSFIGEQDTQYF TGCGCCAGCAGCTTCATCGGGGAACAAGATACGCAGTATTTT
- - TRBJ1-1 12 TRBV30 CAWRPNRAEAFF TGTGCCTGGAGACCAAATAGAGCTGAAGCTTTCTTT
- - TRBJ1-4 14 TRBV9 CARAQGGEGEKLFF TGTGCCAGAGCACAGGGAGGGGAGGGGGAAAAACTGTTTTTT
TRBD1 - TRBJ1-1 15 TRBV13 CASSFGYRGDTEAFF TGTGCCAGCAGCTTCGGATACAGGGGCGACACTGAAGCTTTCTTT
TRBD1 - TRBJ1-4 18 TRBV7-8 CASSLVSSGDRDDRKLFF TGTGCCAGCAGCTTAGTTTCTTCCGGAGACAGGGACGACCGAAAACTGTTTTTT
- - TRBJ2-2 14 TRBV7-2 CASSLSLNTGELFF TGTGCCAGCAGCTTAAGCCTAAACACCGGGGAGCTGTTTTTT
TRBD2 - TRBJ2-1 14 TRBV19 CASSSPSGIREQFF TGTGCCAGTAGTTCCCCTAGCGGGATTAGAGAGCAGTTCTTC
- - TRBJ2-3 13 TRBV11-3 CASSPLPGDTQYF TGTGCCAGCAGCCCGTTACCGGGAGATACGCAGTATTTT
- - TRBJ1-2 15 TRBV4-3 CASSQGVGAGYGYTF TGCGCCAGCAGCCAAGGGGTGGGGGCCGGCTATGGCTACACCTTC
- - TRBJ1-5 13 TRBV12-3/TRBV12-4 CASSRDQYQPQHF TGTGCCAGCAGTCGCGATCAATATCAGCCCCAGCATTTT
TRBD2 - TRBJ2-3 14 TRBV6-5 CASQLAGGTDTQYF TGTGCCAGCCAACTAGCGGGAGGTACAGATACGCAGTATTTT
TRBD1 - TRBJ1-1 14 TRBV18 CASSRQGADTEAFF TGTGCCAGCTCACGACAGGGGGCCGACACTGAAGCTTTCTTT
- - TRBJ1-1 14 TRBV25-1 CASRKDTRNTEAFF TGTGCCAGCAGAAAGGACACCAGGAACACTGAAGCTTTCTTT
- - TRBJ1-5 13 TRBV27 CATAVGRSRPQHF TGTGCCACGGCCGTGGGCCGGTCAAGGCCCCAGCATTTT
- - TRBJ1-5 14 TRBV27 CASSLKVAGQPQHF TGTGCCAGCAGTTTAAAGGTCGCGGGGCAGCCCCAGCATTTT